The source of this T cell receptor (beta chain) is a study of blood T cell repertoires in COVID-19. Study background: Whether acute or convalescent, the COVID-19 samples came from the United States, Italy and Spain. PBMCs, B-cell-depleted T cells, or T cells were the source of the cDNA or gDNA that made up the material.

In the authors' methods: By means of reference gene primer amplification, nucleated cell counts were estimated. Generated by immunoSEQ multiplex PCR, the TCRdb table keeps only in-frame clones and is missing some. For V, J and clone size, that table is used; D and trimming come from the DNA. The repertoire includes some 250,000 clones, approximately 90% of them detected once, and about 2% sits in the top ten. Each participant's cohort was designated according to participant-reported clinical history. CDR3 length: 20 amino acids. V dropped 2 bases and J dropped 0; count of bases not matched to a gene: 14. CDR1 and CDR2 (germline): SGHVS, FNYEAQ.

Specimen: PBMCs or T cells enriched from blood (not recorded which). The V gene is TRBV7-6, the J gene TRBJ2-3; TRBD2 agrees at 10 bases. The receptor was derived from a woman in her thirties or forties with acute COVID-19. CDR3 nucleotide sequence: TGTGCCAGCAGCTTACGAGGTTGGTCTAGCGGGGGCCCTAGCACAGATACGCAGTATTTT. This sequence encodes CASSLRGWSSGGPSTDTQYF.